The present T cell receptor beta chain was sequenced within a study of blood T cell repertoires in COVID-19. With 5 bases removed from V and 5 bases from J, the gap between germline ends came to 13 bases. In germline, CDR1 is SGHRS, CDR2 YFSETQ. This CDR3 comprises 14 residues. In the authors' methods: Amplification of reference gene primers was used by the study to estimate nucleated cell counts. Assay: immunoSEQ multiplex PCR; the TCRdb copy retains only in-frame clones and omits some. D and trimming were read from the DNA, whereas the V and J calls and clone size are those reported in that table. The sample lists around 380,000 clones, roughly 77% occurring once. For this clone: The same CDR3 arises from other DNA sequences in this sample as well.

The source material was peripheral blood. The sequence was obtained from a human donor with acute or convalescent COVID-19. The donor label of this sample is uncertain. This chain uses TRBV5-1 with TRBJ1-4; tentative D call: TRBD1 (5 bases). The chain's CDR3 is CASSFDSLNEKLFF. DNA of the CDR3: TGCGCCAGCAGTTTTGACAGCCTAAATGAAAAACTGTTTTTT.